This TCR beta chain derives from a study of blood T cell repertoires in COVID-19. At the level of the study: Samples representing acute and convalescent COVID-19 were sourced from the United States, Italy and Spain.

Sequenced by immunoSEQ multiplex PCR; TCRdb stores in-frame clones only, minus some. The sample consists of 110,000 to 150,000 clones, around four fifths of them appearing once. This clone came up many times. Living in roughly 23 US areas, the participants were between roughly 18 and 90 years of age. Donors were grouped by their self-reported clinical history. There are 13 residues in the CDR3. The V and J ends lost 6 bases and 13 bases respectively, with 16 bases between them. The clonotype comes from a woman in her fifties or sixties who had recovered from COVID-19. The V gene is TRBV12-3 or TRBV12-4, the J gene TRBJ1-6; D is ambiguous. The source material was PBMCs or T cells enriched from blood (not recorded which). The CDR3, as DNA: TGTGCCAGCAGCCTCTCCGTCCGGTTCCCCCTCCACTTT. Its protein is CASSLSVRFPLHF.